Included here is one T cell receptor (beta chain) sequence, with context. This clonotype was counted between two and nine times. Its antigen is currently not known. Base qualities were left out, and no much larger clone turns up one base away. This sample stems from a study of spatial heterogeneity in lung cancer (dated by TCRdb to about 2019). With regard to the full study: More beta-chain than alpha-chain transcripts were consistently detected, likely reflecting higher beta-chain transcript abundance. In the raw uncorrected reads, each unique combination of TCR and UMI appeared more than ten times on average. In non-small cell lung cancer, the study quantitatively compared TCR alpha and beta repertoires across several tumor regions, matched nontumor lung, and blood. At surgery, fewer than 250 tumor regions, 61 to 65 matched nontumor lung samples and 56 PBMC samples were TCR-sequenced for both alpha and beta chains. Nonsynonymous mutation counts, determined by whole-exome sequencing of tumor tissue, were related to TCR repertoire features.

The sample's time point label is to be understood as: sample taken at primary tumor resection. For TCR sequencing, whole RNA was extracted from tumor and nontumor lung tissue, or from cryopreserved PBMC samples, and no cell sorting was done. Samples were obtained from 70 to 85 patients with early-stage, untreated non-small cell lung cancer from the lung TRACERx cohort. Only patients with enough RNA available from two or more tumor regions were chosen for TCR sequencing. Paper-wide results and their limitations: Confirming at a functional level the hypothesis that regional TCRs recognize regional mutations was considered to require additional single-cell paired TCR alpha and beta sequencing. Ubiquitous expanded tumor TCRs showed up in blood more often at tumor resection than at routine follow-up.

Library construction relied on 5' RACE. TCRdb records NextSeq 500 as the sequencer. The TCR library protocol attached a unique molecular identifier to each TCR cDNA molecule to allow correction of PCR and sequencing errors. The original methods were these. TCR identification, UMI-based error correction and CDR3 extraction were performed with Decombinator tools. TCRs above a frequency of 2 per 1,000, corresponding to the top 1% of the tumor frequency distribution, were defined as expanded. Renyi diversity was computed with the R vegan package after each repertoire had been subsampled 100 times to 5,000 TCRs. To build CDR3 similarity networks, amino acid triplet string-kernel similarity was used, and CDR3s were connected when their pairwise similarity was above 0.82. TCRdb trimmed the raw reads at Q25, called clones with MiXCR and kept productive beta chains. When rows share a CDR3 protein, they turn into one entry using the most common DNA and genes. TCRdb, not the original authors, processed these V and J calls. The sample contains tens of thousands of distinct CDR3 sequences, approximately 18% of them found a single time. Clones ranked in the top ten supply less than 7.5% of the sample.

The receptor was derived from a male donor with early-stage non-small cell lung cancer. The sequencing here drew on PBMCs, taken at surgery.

CDR3 loop: CASSPGQLLFF. At the DNA level, the sequence is TGTGCCAGCTCACCGGGACAGCTCTTATTCTTC. The V gene is TRBV18 and the J gene is TRBJ2-1; 7 bases in the middle match TRBD1. CDR3 length: 11 amino acids, cysteine to phenylalanine. CDR3 DNA only is kept here, 33 bases in frame from base 1. V lost 3 bases and J lost 16 bases, and the count of bases not matched to a germline gene is 6. The germline V gene provides CDR1 KGHSH and CDR2 LQKENI.